The 12 T cell receptor beta chains reported below all come from one sample, sequenced in a study of cytomegalovirus exposure and HLA in healthy donors. Use of 60 Vbeta and 13 Jbeta primers characterized the PCR. This table comes from immunoSEQ multiplex PCR, and its TCRdb copy is limited to in-frame clones, with some not included. The sample lists about 190,000 clones; roughly four fifths were seen once. Sequenced material: PBMCs. Source of these receptors: a woman aged 30 to 39 in good health and CMV-seropositive.

This chain joins TRBV11-2 and TRBJ2-1, with 10 bases identical to TRBD2. Germline V gene lookup returns CDR1 SGHAT and CDR2 FQNNGV. J lost 4 bases, V lost 5 bases, and 17 bases had no gene match. CDR3 size: 19 residues. The CDR3 region is CASSRRGIAGGQVYNEQFF. The CDR3 DNA sequence: TGTGCCAGCAGCCGCAGGGGGATAGCGGGAGGTCAGGTGTACAATGAGCAGTTCTTC.

This rearrangement joins TRBV29-1 to TRBJ2-3, with TRBD2 matching over 7 bases. After removal of 6 bases from V and 0 bases from J, the junction contained 6 bases not matched to a gene. The CDR3 sequence is 14 residues long. The germline gives CDR1 SQVTM, CDR2 ANQGSEA. The CDR3 DNA reads TGCAGCGTCGAGGGAGCGGGAAGCACAGATACGCAGTATTTT. This encodes CSVEGAGSTDTQYF.

The genes are TRBV27 and TRBJ2-5, with TRBD2 as a possible D gene (6 bases). Germline CDR1 is MNHEY and CDR2 is SMNVEV (reference sequence). This CDR3 contains 13 residues. With 5 bases removed from V and 1 base from J, the gap between germline ends came to 8 bases. CDR3 coding DNA: TGTGCCAGCAGTCCGGGACTCCAAGAGACCCAGTACTTC. It is translated as CASSPGLQETQYF.

V is TRBV19 and J is TRBJ1-2; TRBD1 aligns across 7 bases. Germline CDR1 LNHDA, CDR2 SQIVND (reference sequence). V shed 6 bases, J shed 5 bases, and the junction held 18 bases outside the gene matches. The CDR3 covers 17 residues. The CDR3 sequence is CASSRTSTGQDYYGYTF. CDR3 DNA: TGTGCCAGTAGCCGTACTTCGACAGGGCAGGATTATTATGGCTACACCTTC.

The genes are TRBV10-1 and TRBJ2-1, with 14 bases that match TRBD2. This CDR3 is built from 15 residues. Germline CDR1 and CDR2: WNHNN and SYGVQD (reference sequence). Trimming cost V 5 bases and J 8 bases; bases outside gene matches: 5. CDR3 amino acids: CASSSTSGRAYEQFF. The CDR3 region has the DNA TGCGCCAGCAGTTCGACTAGCGGGAGGGCCTATGAGCAGTTCTTC.

This clone showed up just a few times. The V call is TRBV2, the J call TRBJ1-5; D is possibly TRBD1 (6 bases). Per the germline V gene, CDR1 is SNHLY and CDR2 is FYNNEI. CDR3 length: 15 amino acids. Trimming cost V 6 bases and J 2 bases, with 14 bases left between them. The CDR3 nucleotides read TGTGCCAGCAGGGCTCAGGGGATGGGCAATCAGCCCCAGCATTTT. Amino acids: CASRAQGMGNQPQHF.

In this sample, this clone turned up a few times. At one of its ends the junction is not consistent with the germline gene, which may arise from a read error. V usage is TRBV7-9 and J usage is TRBJ2-5; D unresolved. The J call is uncertain, as TRBJ2-7 better fits the DNA end. There are 13 residues in the CDR3. Germline V gives CDR1 SEHNR, CDR2 FQNEAQ (reference sequence). The CDR3 coding sequence is TGTTCCAGCAGCTCCCCTTATCCCTACGAGCAGTACTTC. It codes for CSSSSPYPYEQYF.

This clone was seen more than once but under ten times. The same CDR3 arises from other DNA sequences in this sample as well. The gene calls are TRBV27 and TRBJ2-5; 11 positions match TRBD1. Looked up from germline, CDR1 is MNHEY and CDR2 is SMNVEV (reference sequence). With V trimmed by 5 bases and J by 5 bases, 4 bases remained unmatched. This CDR3 spans 14 amino acids. CDR3 coding DNA: TGTGCCAGCAGTCCCGGGACAGGGGGGGAGACCCAGTACTTC. Residues: CASSPGTGGETQYF.

V is TRBV5-5 and J is TRBJ2-3; D perhaps matches TRBD1 (6 bases). The CDR3 consists of 15 residues. The V end lost 5 bases, the J end lost 4 bases, and 17 bases lay between the germline ends. Per germline, CDR1 SGHKS and CDR2 YYEKEE (reference sequence). The DNA of the CDR3 is TGTGCCAGCAGACAAACCTACAGGGATCCAGATACGCAGTATTTT. It specifies CASRQTYRDPDTQYF.

The rearrangement links TRBV7-2 to TRBJ2-5; D gene unclear. CDR3 size: 15 residues. Germline CDR1 is SGHTA and CDR2 is FQGNSA. The V end lost 5 bases, the J end lost 0 bases, and 13 bases lay between the germline ends. CDR3 amino acids: CASSPSVLNQETQYF. CDR3 DNA: TGTGCCAGCAGCCCCTCGGTACTAAACCAAGAGACCCAGTACTTC.

The chain couples TRBV5-6 to TRBJ2-7, with 7 bases that match TRBD1. The ends lost 4 bases at V and 3 bases at J; junction bases unmatched: 10. Germline V gene lookup returns CDR1 SGHDT and CDR2 YYEEEE. The CDR3 sequence is 15 residues long. For the CDR3, the DNA is TGTGCCAGCAGCCGTGACAGGGTCTTCCTCTACGAGCAGTACTTC. Its translation is CASSRDRVFLYEQYF.

This clone came up once. V usage is TRBV13 and J usage is TRBJ2-5, with a weak D call TRBD1 (7 bases). V dropped 2 bases and J dropped 1 base, with 14 bases sitting between them. Per germline, CDR1 PRHDT and CDR2 FYEKMQ (reference sequence). This CDR3 contains 16 residues. The CDR3 DNA is TGTGCCAGCAGCTTATGGGCAGGGGGGACCCAAGAGACCCAGTACTTC. It encodes CASSLWAGGTQETQYF.